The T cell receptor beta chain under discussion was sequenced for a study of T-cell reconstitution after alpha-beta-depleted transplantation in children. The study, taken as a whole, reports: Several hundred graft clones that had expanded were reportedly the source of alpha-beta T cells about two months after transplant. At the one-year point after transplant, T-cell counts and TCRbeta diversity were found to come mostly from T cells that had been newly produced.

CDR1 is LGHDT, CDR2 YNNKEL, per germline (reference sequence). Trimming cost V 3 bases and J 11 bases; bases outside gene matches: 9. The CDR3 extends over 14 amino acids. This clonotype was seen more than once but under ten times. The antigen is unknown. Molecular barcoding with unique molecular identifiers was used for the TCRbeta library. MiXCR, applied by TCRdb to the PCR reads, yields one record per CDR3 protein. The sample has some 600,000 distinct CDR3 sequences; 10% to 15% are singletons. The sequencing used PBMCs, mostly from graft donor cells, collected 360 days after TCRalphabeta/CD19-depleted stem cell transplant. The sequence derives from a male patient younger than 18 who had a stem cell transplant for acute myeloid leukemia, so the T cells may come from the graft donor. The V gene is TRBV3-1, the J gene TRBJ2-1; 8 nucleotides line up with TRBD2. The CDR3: CASSQIAGGSQQFF. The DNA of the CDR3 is TGTGCCAGCAGCCAGATCGCGGGGGGTAGTCAGCAGTTCTTC.